The 31 T cell receptor beta chains given below trace back to one sample, sequenced in a study of T cell clonality in common variable immunodeficiency. Assay: immunoSEQ multiplex PCR; the TCRdb copy retains only in-frame clones and omits some. In total the sample includes roughly 48,000 clones, none of them seen once. Sequencing used peripheral blood mononuclear cells. Receptors originate from a person aged 18 to 75 in good health.

On this clone itself: The read stops 3 residues short of the end of the CDR3; the missing end is completed from the germline J gene. J is TRBJ2-2 and V is TRBV7-9, with a tentative D call TRBD1 (7 bases). V was shortened by 10 bases and J by 0 bases, with 12 bases between the two germline ends. Germline CDR1 is SEHNR and CDR2 is FQNEAQ (reference sequence). This CDR3 spans 14 amino acids. The CDR3 spells CATQGGANTGELFF. The sequenced part of the CDR3 DNA is TGTGCCACTCAGGGGGGCGCGAACACCGGGGAG.

This clone was picked up many times. The CDR3 end is not reached by the read, which stops 3 residues before it; the germline J gene fills it in. The V gene is TRBV5-1, the J gene TRBJ1-1; perhaps TRBD1 as D (5 bases). V lost 0 bases and J lost 1, with 10 bases in between. The CDR3 is made up of 15 amino acids. CDR1 and CDR2 from the germline V gene are SGHRS and YFSETQ. The CDR3 is CASSLVAGKNTEAFF. Partial CDR3 DNA: TGCGCCAGCAGCTTGGTAGCAGGGAAGAACACTGAA. Drawing the rest from reference TRBV5-1 and TRBJ1-1, the complete variable domain is KAGVTQTPRYLIKTRGQQVTLSCSPISGHRSVSWYQQTPGQGLQFLFEYFSETQRNKGNFPGRFSGRQFSNSRSEMNVSTLELGDSALYLCASSLVAGKNTEAFFGQGTRLTVV.

Ten or more counts support this clone. The DNA ends 3 residues before the CDR3 does, and the rest of the CDR3 is filled in from the germline J gene. V gene TRBV18 combines with J gene TRBJ2-1, with TRBD1 matching 12 bases. J lost 6 bases, V lost 5 bases, and 5 bases had no gene match. Germline CDR1 and CDR2: KGHSH and LQKENI. This CDR3 has 15 residues. The chain's CDR3 is CASSAGTGGFNEQFF. Partial CDR3 DNA: TGTGCCAGCTCAGCTGGGACAGGGGGCTTCAATGAG. The full variable domain, with the rest looked up from reference TRBV18 and TRBJ2-1, is NAGVMQNPRHLVRRRGQEARLRCSPMKGHSHVYWYRQLPEEGLKFMVYLQKENIIDESGMPKERFSAEFPKEGPSILRIQQVVRGDSAAYFCASSAGTGGFNEQFFGPGTRLTVL.

Concerning this clone itself: The CDR3 end is not reached by the read, which stops 3 residues before it; the germline J gene fills it in. The chain couples TRBV11-3 to TRBJ2-7; tentative D call: TRBD1 (6 bases). This CDR3 spans 15 amino acids. V shed 4 bases and J shed 6 bases, with 19 bases lying between them. Germline loops: CDR1 SGHNT, CDR2 YENEEA. Partial CDR3 DNA: TGTGCCAGCAGCTCGAATCGACAGGTGAGCGGCGAG. This codes for CASSSNRQVSGE. The full CDR3 protein is CASSSNRQVSGEQYF.

This clone came up many times. CDR3 DNA, as far as it was read: TGTGCCTGGAGTGTAGAGGCTAACTATGGC. Translation: CAWSVEANYG. The full CDR3 sequence reads CAWSVEANYGYTF. The V gene is TRBV30, the J gene TRBJ1-2; D is uncertain. The read ends 3 residues shy of where the CDR3 ends; the end is completed using the germline J gene. The ends were cut back, 0 bases at V and 0 bases at J, with 5 bases in the middle. The CDR3 has 13 residues. CDR1 is GTSNPN and CDR2 is SVGIG in the germline V gene (reference sequence).

This clone was seen only a few times. The read halts 3 residues ahead of the CDR3 end, with the missing end drawn from the germline J gene. The J gene is TRBJ2-1, the V gene TRBV7-2, with 8 bases fitting TRBD2. J gave up 6 bases and V 6 bases, and 4 bases lay outside the gene matches. The V gene's germline CDR1 is SGHTA and CDR2 FQGNSA. This CDR3 has 13 residues. This CDR3 is CASRQAGVNEQFF. The CDR3 DNA, read in part, is TGTGCCAGCAGACAAGCGGGAGTCAATGAG.

This clone was detected many times. The CDR3 end falls 3 residues outside the read, so it is completed with the germline J gene. The chain joins TRBV4-1 to TRBJ2-3; 10 nucleotides align to TRBD2. Germline V gives CDR1 MGHRA, CDR2 YSYEKL. This CDR3 spans 17 amino acids. J gave up 6 bases and V 3 bases, and 12 bases lay outside the gene matches. CDR3 region: CASSHNGASGSVDTQYF. The CDR3 DNA, read in part, is TGCGCCAGCAGCCACAACGGGGCTAGCGGGAGCGTCGATACG.

As regards this clone: The read halts 3 residues ahead of the CDR3 end, with the missing end drawn from the germline J gene. V and J are TRBV5-6 and TRBJ1-5, with D perhaps TRBD1 (5 bases). V was pared by 1 base and J by 4 bases, with 12 bases between. The CDR3 sequence is 15 residues long. The germline gives CDR1 SGHDT, CDR2 YYEEEE. CDR3 bases read: TGTGCCAGCAGCTTGCGGGGGGTACGGAATCAGCCC. It encodes CASSLRGVRNQP. The entire CDR3 is CASSLRGVRNQPQHF.

This clone has a count of ten or more. The read ends 3 residues shy of where the CDR3 ends; the end is completed using the germline J gene. The V call is TRBV6-1, the J call TRBJ2-5; 12 bases match TRBD1. V was pared by 0 bases and J by 5 bases, with 10 bases of the junction left unmatched. The germline CDR1 and CDR2 sequences are MNHNS and SASEGT. The CDR3 is 18 residues long. CDR3 amino acids: CASSEAPSGTGGRETQYF. The CDR3 DNA, read in part, is TGTGCCAGCAGTGAAGCGCCGTCGGGGACAGGGGGCAGGGAGACC.

This clone was recorded at least ten times. The missing CDR3 end, 3 residues past where the read stops, is filled in from the germline J gene. Other DNA sequences within the sample encode an identical CDR3. The genes are TRBV20-1 and TRBJ2-3; TRBD2 matches 13 bases. The CDR3 spans 13 residues. Per the germline V gene, CDR1 is DFQATT and CDR2 is SNEGSKA (reference sequence). Partial CDR3 DNA: TGCAGTGCCAGACTAGCGGGAGGAGAGACG. This translates into CSARLAGGET. The CDR3 in full is CSARLAGGETQYF.

The table lists this clone with many counts. Sequencing ends 3 residues short of the CDR3 end; the germline J gene provides the rest. The chain links TRBV20-1 to TRBJ2-4; tentative D call: TRBD1 (6 bases). The CDR3 spans 20 residues. Germline V gene sequence: CDR1 DFQATT, CDR2 SNEGSKA (reference sequence). V was clipped by 0 bases and J by 0 bases, with 24 bases between them. The DNA read from the CDR3 is TGCAGTGCTAGAGAAGGGCAGGGGACCACCCTCCAGTTAGCCAAAAACATT. This encodes CSAREGQGTTLQLAKNI. The entire CDR3 is CSAREGQGTTLQLAKNIQYF.

Ten or more counts support this clone. The part of the CDR3 DNA that was read is TGCGCCAGCAGTGAGCAGGCGGGAGGGCGGGATGAG. This gives the protein CASSEQAGGRDE. Given in full, the CDR3 is CASSEQAGGRDEQFF. This chain connects TRBV10-1 to TRBJ2-1, with 9 bases aligning to TRBD2. The read gets to within 3 residues of the CDR3 end, and the germline J gene fills in the rest. This CDR3 is built from 15 residues. The ends lost 2 bases at V and 8 bases at J; junction bases unmatched: 7. CDR1 and CDR2 (germline): WNHNN, SYGVQD (reference sequence).

As for this clone: The junction does not match germline at one end; this may be a read error. Coverage ceases 3 residues before the CDR3 finishes, and the germline J gene fills in the end. At the DNA level, this CDR3 is encoded by other sequences in the same sample as well. The V call is TRBV7-2, the J call TRBJ1-5; D possibly corresponds to TRBD1 (6 bases). Germline V gene data show CDR1 as SGHTA and CDR2 as FQGNSA. This CDR3 contains 16 residues. The CDR3 DNA, read in part, is TGTGCCAGCAGCTTAGCGCTAGGGGGAAGCAACCAGCCC. Its translation is CASSLALGGSNQP. The full-length CDR3 reads as CASSLALGGSNQPQHF. Full variable domain (missing parts from reference TRBV7-2 and TRBJ1-5): GAGVSQSPSNKVTEKGKDVELRCDPISGHTALYWYRQSLGQGLEFLIYFQGNSAPDKSGLPSDRFSAERTGGSVSTLTIQRTQQEDSAVYLCASSLALGGSNQPQHFGDGTRLSIL.

For this clone: The CDR3 end falls 3 residues outside the read, so it is completed with the germline J gene. The rearrangement links TRBV5-5 to TRBJ2-7, with D tentatively TRBD1 (5 bases). V shed 4 bases and J shed 0 bases, with 14 bases lying between them. Germline CDR1 and CDR2: SGHKS and YYEKEE (reference sequence). The CDR3 totals 15 residues. The CDR3 sequence is CASSETTGSSYEQYF. CDR3 bases read: TGTGCCAGCAGCGAAACCACAGGAAGCTCCTACGAG.

In this sample, this clone turned up a few times. The read finishes 3 residues shy of the CDR3 end, and the germline J gene is used to complete it. Other DNA sequences within the sample encode an identical CDR3. The chain combines TRBV7-6 with TRBJ2-7; D gene uncertain. The CDR3 is made up of 15 amino acids. Trimming removed 4 bases from V and 5 bases from J, with 18 bases in between. CDR1 and CDR2 (germline): SGHVS, FNYEAQ. CDR3 bases read: TGTGCCAGCAGCTCGCCAGACTCGGGTCGTAACGAG. This gives the protein CASSSPDSGRNE. The whole CDR3 protein is CASSSPDSGRNEQYF. The full variable domain, its missing parts supplied by reference TRBV7-6 and TRBJ2-7, is GAGVSQSPRYKVTKRGQDVALRCDPISGHVSLYWYRQALGQGPEFLTYFNYEAQQDKSGLPNDRFSAERPEGSISTLTIQRTEQRDSAMYRCASSSPDSGRNEQYFGPGTRLTVT.

A word on this clone: The DNA ends 3 residues before the CDR3 does, and the rest of the CDR3 is filled in from the germline J gene. The chain couples TRBV18 to TRBJ1-2, with a tentative D call TRBD1 (5 bases). The ends were cut back, 2 bases at V and 0 bases at J, with 10 bases in the middle. CDR3 size: 15 residues. The germline V gene encodes CDR1 KGHSH and CDR2 LQKENI. CDR3 bases read: TGTGCCAGCTCACCATCAGGGCTGGCTAACTATGGC. Residues: CASSPSGLANYG. In full, the CDR3 reads CASSPSGLANYGYTF.

This clone was seen only a few times. The read falls 3 residues short of the CDR3 end, and the missing part is taken from the germline J gene. The chain carries TRBV11-1 and TRBJ2-1; D gene unclear. The germline CDR1 and CDR2 sequences are SGHAT and FQDESV (reference sequence). The CDR3 extends over 13 amino acids. Trimming cost V 2 bases and J 2 bases, with 4 bases left between them. CDR3 DNA, as far as it was read: TGTGCCAGCAGCTTATCTGCCTACAATGAG. It is translated as CASSLSAYNE. The CDR3 in full is CASSLSAYNEQFF.

This clone occurred many times. The read gets to within 3 residues of the CDR3 end, and the germline J gene fills in the rest. Different DNA sequences within this sample yield the same CDR3. The chain combines TRBV7-8 with TRBJ2-3; D remains unclear. Between the trimmed V and J ends, which lost 5 bases and 5 bases, there was a span of 14 bases. Germline CDR1 is SGHVS and CDR2 is FQNEAQ. CDR3 length: 14 amino acids. The sequenced part of the CDR3 DNA is TGTGCCAGCAGCCACTATCGGCGCGGAGATACG. Encoded protein: CASSHYRRGDT. The CDR3 in full is CASSHYRRGDTQYF.

As for this clone: Coverage ceases 3 residues before the CDR3 finishes, and the germline J gene fills in the end. V and J are TRBV19 and TRBJ2-1; the D gene is possibly TRBD2 (5 bases). This CDR3 has 17 residues. The V and J ends lost 3 bases and 8 bases respectively, with 23 bases between them. The germline V gene has CDR1 LNHDA and CDR2 SQIVND (reference sequence). The CDR3 loop is CASSIALGLAYNYEQFF. The CDR3 DNA, read in part, is TGTGCCAGTAGTATTGCACTCGGTCTAGCTTATAACTATGAG.

The table lists this clone with many counts. The read stops 3 residues short of the end of the CDR3; the missing end is completed from the germline J gene. The V gene is TRBV2, the J gene TRBJ2-2; D gene unclear. Germline lookup yields CDR1 SNHLY and CDR2 FYNNEI. V lost 7 bases, J lost 5 bases, and 17 bases lay in between. This CDR3 comprises 15 residues. The DNA read from the CDR3 is TGTGCCAGCACCAAAGAGGTGACGCGGACCGGGGAG. This codes for CASTKEVTRTGE. The CDR3 reads in full as CASTKEVTRTGELFF.

This clone was seen ten or more times. The CDR3 goes on 3 residues after the read ends, and that part is filled in from the germline J gene. This rearrangement joins TRBV29-1 to TRBJ2-3, with a weak D call TRBD1 (6 bases). The germline CDR1 and CDR2 sequences are SQVTM and ANQGSEA. The CDR3 is 14 amino acids. Trimming cost V 8 bases and J 5 bases, with 20 bases left between them. CDR3 DNA, as far as it was read: TGCAGCTCCTGTGAGGCAGGGGTTGAAGATACG. Amino acids: CSSCEAGVEDT. In full, the CDR3 reads CSSCEAGVEDTQYF.

A word on this clone: The sequenced fragment ends 3 residues before the CDR3 boundary, so the rest is inferred from the germline J gene. The chain couples TRBV2 to TRBJ1-2; 8 bases are shared with TRBD1. This CDR3 comprises 14 residues. CDR1 SNHLY and CDR2 FYNNEI come from the germline V gene. The CDR3 sequence is CASSEGRGLVGYTF. The sequenced part of the CDR3 DNA is TGTGCCAGCAGTGAGGGCAGGGGGCTGGTGGGC.

Ten or more counts support this clone. The CDR3 end is not reached by the read, which stops 3 residues before it; the germline J gene fills it in. V is TRBV20-1 and J is TRBJ2-7; 7 bases are a match to TRBD1. Germline values: CDR1 DFQATT, CDR2 SNEGSKA (reference sequence). The CDR3 runs 12 residues. The ends lost 4 bases at V and 2 bases at J; junction bases unmatched: 2. The CDR3 sequence is CSATGQTYEQYF. Incomplete CDR3 DNA: TGCAGTGCTACGGGACAGACCTACGAG.

The table lists this clone with many counts. The read is 3 residues too short to cover the CDR3 end, so that end is filled in from the germline J gene. The chain couples TRBV19 to TRBJ1-4; 8 bases map to TRBD1. V was pared by 6 bases and J by 3 bases, with 6 bases of the junction left unmatched. The CDR3 extends over 15 amino acids. Germline V CDR1 and CDR2: LNHDA, SQIVND (reference sequence). This chain's CDR3 is CASRRQGAPNEKLFF. CDR3 DNA (partial): TGTGCCAGTAGGAGGCAGGGGGCCCCTAATGAAAAA.

In its sample, this clone was seen a few times. The read halts 3 residues ahead of the CDR3 end, with the missing end drawn from the germline J gene. This chain joins TRBV20-1 and TRBJ2-1; TRBD2 agrees at 10 bases. Unmatched junction bases numbered 7, after V lost 6 bases and J lost 5 bases. The CDR3 runs to 14 residues. Looked up from germline, CDR1 is DFQATT and CDR2 is SNEGSKA (reference sequence). CDR3 bases read: TGCAGTGCCTATTCTAGCGGGAGAGACAATGAG. Its protein product is CSAYSSGRDNE. The CDR3 as a whole reads CSAYSSGRDNEQFF.

This clone was detected ten times or more. The observed sequence ends 3 residues before the CDR3 terminus, with the missing tail filled in from the germline J gene. The chain uses TRBV29-1 and TRBJ2-3, with D possibly matching TRBD2 (5 bases). Germline-derived CDR1 and CDR2 are SQVTM and ANQGSEA. Trimming pared 6 bases from V and 4 bases from J, leaving 17 bases between. The CDR3 has 14 amino acids. The part of the CDR3 DNA that was read is TGCAGCGTACTCGGACTGCCCGGAGCAGATACG. The encoded protein is CSVLGLPGADT. The CDR3 as a whole reads CSVLGLPGADTQYF.

Details on this clone: The read is 3 residues too short to cover the CDR3 end, so that end is filled in from the germline J gene. J is TRBJ2-1 and V is TRBV5-4, with 7 bases that match TRBD1. Germline V gene sequence: CDR1 SGHNT, CDR2 YYREEE (reference sequence). CDR3 size: 15 residues. V gave up 0 bases and J gave up 3 bases; unmatched junction bases: 3. CDR3 protein: CASSLDRGNYNEQFF. Incomplete CDR3 DNA: TGTGCCAGCAGCTTGGACAGGGGCAACTACAATGAG.

This clone was counted ten times or more. The read finishes 3 residues shy of the CDR3 end, and the germline J gene is used to complete it. The rearrangement uses TRBV10-3 and TRBJ2-2; 7 bases are a match to TRBD2. CDR3 length: 12 amino acids. Germline V lookup: CDR1 ENHRY, CDR2 SYGVKD. Trimming at V came to 10 bases and at J to 8 bases, leaving 7 bases not matched to a gene. The part of the CDR3 DNA that was read is TGTGCCACGAGACTAGCTCCAGGGGAG. Amino acids: CATRLAPGE. The whole CDR3 is CATRLAPGELFF.

This clone has just a few counts. CDR3 bases read: TGTGCCAGTAGTATCATCGGGGAGGGTAGCAATCAGCCC. As protein: CASSIIGEGSNQP. The CDR3 in its entirety is CASSIIGEGSNQPQHF. This chain joins TRBV19 and TRBJ1-5; no reliable D call. The CDR3 is cut off 3 residues early in the read; its end comes from the germline J gene. The CDR3 is 16 amino acids. Germline CDR1 is LNHDA and CDR2 is SQIVND (reference sequence). V was shortened by 3 bases and J by 0 bases, with 12 bases between the two germline ends.

This clone came up many times. The read terminates 3 residues before the CDR3 end, so the remaining end is supplied by the germline J gene. The V and J genes are TRBV29-1 and TRBJ2-5; TRBD1 matches at 8 bases. Germline loops: CDR1 SQVTM, CDR2 ANQGSEA. V lost 7 bases and J lost 1; bases outside the gene matches: 8. CDR3 length equals 14 residues. The CDR3 here is CSAYPGTGQETQYF. The sequenced part of the CDR3 DNA is TGCAGCGCGTACCCCGGGACAGGCCAAGAGACC. The complete variable domain, with remaining parts taken from reference TRBV29-1 and TRBJ2-5, reads SAVISQKPSRDICQRGTSLTIQCQVDSQVTMMFWYRQQPGQSLTLIATANQGSEATYESGFVIDKFPISRPNLTFSTLTVSNMSPEDSSIYLCSAYPGTGQETQYFGPGTRLLVL.

By its share, this clone is medium-sized. The CDR3 extends 3 residues past the end of the read, so its final part is completed from the germline J gene. The rearrangement uses TRBV20-1 and TRBJ1-1; possible D gene TRBD1, 5 bases. Germline CDR1 reads DFQATT; CDR2 reads SNEGSKA (reference sequence). The ends were cut back, 0 bases at V and 5 bases at J, with 13 bases in the middle. The CDR3 has 14 residues. The CDR3 is CSARDAQGWTEAFF. The DNA read from the CDR3 is TGCAGTGCTAGAGATGCCCAGGGTTGGACTGAA.